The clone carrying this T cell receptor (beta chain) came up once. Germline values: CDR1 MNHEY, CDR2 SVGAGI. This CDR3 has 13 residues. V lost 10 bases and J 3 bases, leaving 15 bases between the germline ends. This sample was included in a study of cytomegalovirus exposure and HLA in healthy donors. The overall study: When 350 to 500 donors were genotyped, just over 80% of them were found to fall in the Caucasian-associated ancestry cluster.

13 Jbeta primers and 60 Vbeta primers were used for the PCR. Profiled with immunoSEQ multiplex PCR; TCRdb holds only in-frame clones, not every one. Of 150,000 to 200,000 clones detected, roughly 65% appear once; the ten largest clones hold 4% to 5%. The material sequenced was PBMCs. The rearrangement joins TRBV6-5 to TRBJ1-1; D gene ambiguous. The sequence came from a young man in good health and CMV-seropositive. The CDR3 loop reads CATREGGDTEAFF. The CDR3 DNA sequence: TGTGCCACCCGGGAGGGCGGAGACACTGAAGCTTTCTTT.